This T cell receptor beta chain originates from a study of cytomegalovirus exposure and HLA in healthy donors. With 60 Vbeta and 13 Jbeta primers, the PCR was carried out. Method: immunoSEQ multiplex PCR; TCRdb's copy keeps in-frame clones and lacks some. Found here are under 200,000 clones, under 80% of them singletons; the top ten hold 2.5% to 4%. With 4 bases removed from V and 3 bases from J, the gap between germline ends came to 16 bases. The CDR3 loop spans 15 amino acids. Germline loops: CDR1 SGHRS, CDR2 YFSETQ. What was sequenced was PBMCs. The rearrangement uses TRBV5-1 and TRBJ1-2; D not resolved. The receptor was derived from a female donor in good health and CMV-seronegative. CDR3 sequence reads: CASSPIQEPHYGYTF. CDR3 bases: TGCGCCAGCAGCCCAATACAAGAACCTCACTATGGCTACACCTTC.